Shown below are 10 T cell receptor beta chains from a single sample sequenced in a study of CD8 T cells in Susac syndrome. The RNA input was about 0.5 to 1 ug, and it was reverse transcribed with random hexamers. TCRdb used MiXCR to reprocess the immunoSEQ multiplex PCR reads, holding one entry per CDR3 protein. The sample lists about 430,000 distinct CDR3 sequences, around 85% seen once, with 0.12% in the top ten. Sequenced sample: CD8+ T cells from PBMCs. The receptors were sampled from a human donor with multiple sclerosis.

V usage is TRBV15 and J usage is TRBJ1-1; D remains unclear. Looked up from germline, CDR1 is LNHNV and CDR2 is YYDKDF (reference sequence). The length of the CDR3 is 14 residues. Between the trimmed V and J ends, which lost 1 base and 2 bases, there was a span of 8 bases. As DNA, the CDR3 is TGTGCCACCAGCAGAGTGGCTGCAAACACTGAAGCTTTCTTT. It is translated as CATSRVAANTEAFF. Filled out from reference TRBV15 and TRBJ1-1, the complete variable domain reads DAMVIQNPRYQVTQFGKPVTLSCSQTLNHNVMYWYQQKSSQAPKLLFHYYDKDFNNEADTPDNFQSRRPNTSFCFLDIRSPGLGDTAMYLCATSRVAANTEAFFGQGTRLTVV.

The rearrangement uses TRBV5-4 and TRBJ2-3; the D gene is possibly TRBD2 (6 bases). Germline V lookup: CDR1 SGHNT, CDR2 YYREEE (reference sequence). This CDR3 contains 14 residues. Trimming cost V 4 bases and J 6 bases, with 15 bases left between them. CDR3 in amino acids: CASSSYREADTQYF. The CDR3 nucleotides read TGTGCCAGCAGCAGCTATAGGGAGGCGGATACGCAGTATTTT.

The V gene is TRBV5-1, the J gene TRBJ2-1, with 9 bases identical to TRBD1. The ends lost 5 bases at V and 8 bases at J; junction bases unmatched: 11. The germline V gene has CDR1 SGHRS and CDR2 YFSETQ. This CDR3 contains 15 residues. The CDR3 DNA follows: TGCGCCAGCAGGCCGCCGGGACAGGGCTTGGATGAGCAGTTCTTC. It specifies CASRPPGQGLDEQFF.

The chain uses TRBV5-1 and TRBJ2-3, with 7 bases that match TRBD2. The CDR3 is 16 amino acids. Per germline, CDR1 SGHRS and CDR2 YFSETQ. V shed 4 bases, J shed 4 bases, and the junction held 12 bases outside the gene matches. The CDR3 DNA reads TGCGCCAGCAGCCCGACCGGGACTACTACATCAGATACGCAGTATTTT. This sequence encodes CASSPTGTTTSDTQYF.

This clonotype is a singleton in its sample. This chain connects TRBV27 to TRBJ2-3, with 10 bases lining up with TRBD2. Germline loops: CDR1 MNHEY, CDR2 SMNVEV (reference sequence). V lost 4 bases to trimming and J lost 1 base; unmatched junction nucleotides: 8. The CDR3 is 17 residues long. The CDR3 coding sequence is TGTGCCAGCAGTTCAGAGCGGGAGGGCCTCGGCACAGATACGCAGTATTTT. Translating gives CASSSEREGLGTDTQYF.

J is TRBJ1-1 and V is TRBV29-1, with a tentative D call TRBD1 (5 bases). The CDR3 runs 12 residues. Germline V gives CDR1 SQVTM, CDR2 ANQGSEA. V was trimmed by 5 bases and J by 4 bases, leaving 11 bases between them. In nucleotides, the CDR3 is TGCAGCGTTCCTTTTGGGGCCACTGAAGCTTTCTTT. Its protein product is CSVPFGATEAFF.

The chain has TRBV10-3 and TRBJ2-2; D is perhaps TRBD1 (5 bases). Looked up from germline, CDR1 is ENHRY and CDR2 is SYGVKD. The V end was cut by 0 bases, the J end by 9 bases, with 17 bases between. CDR3 size: 16 residues. The CDR3 region has the DNA TGTGCCATCAGTGAGTCGAGTCAGGGAATTGGCCGGGAGCTGTTTTTT. Translation: CAISESSQGIGRELFF.

The chain is built from TRBV19 and TRBJ1-5; D call uncertain. V was clipped by 3 bases and J by 3 bases, with 9 bases between them. This CDR3 is 14 amino acids long. Germline V gives CDR1 LNHDA, CDR2 SQIVND (reference sequence). CDR3 bases: TGTGCCAGTAGTATCCCCGGTCTCAATCAGCCCCAGCATTTT. This sequence encodes CASSIPGLNQPQHF.

The gene calls are TRBV19 and TRBJ1-1; weak D call: TRBD1 (5 bases). Germline assignment: CDR1 LNHDA and CDR2 SQIVND (reference sequence). Trimming took off 10 bases at V and 0 bases at J, with 18 bases between the two ends. The CDR3 covers 15 residues. The CDR3 DNA reads TGTGCCACCCTATTTGAGAAGGGGATGAACACTGAAGCTTTCTTT. This encodes CATLFEKGMNTEAFF.

This sequence joins TRBV18 and TRBJ1-1, with 11 bases fitting TRBD1. The germline V gene encodes CDR1 KGHSH and CDR2 LQKENI. This CDR3 is 15 amino acids long. J lost 6 bases, V lost 0 bases, and 3 bases had no gene match. The DNA of the CDR3 is TGTGCCAGCTCACCACCGGGACAGGGGGTATCTGAAGCTTTCTTT. Translated: CASSPPGQGVSEAFF.